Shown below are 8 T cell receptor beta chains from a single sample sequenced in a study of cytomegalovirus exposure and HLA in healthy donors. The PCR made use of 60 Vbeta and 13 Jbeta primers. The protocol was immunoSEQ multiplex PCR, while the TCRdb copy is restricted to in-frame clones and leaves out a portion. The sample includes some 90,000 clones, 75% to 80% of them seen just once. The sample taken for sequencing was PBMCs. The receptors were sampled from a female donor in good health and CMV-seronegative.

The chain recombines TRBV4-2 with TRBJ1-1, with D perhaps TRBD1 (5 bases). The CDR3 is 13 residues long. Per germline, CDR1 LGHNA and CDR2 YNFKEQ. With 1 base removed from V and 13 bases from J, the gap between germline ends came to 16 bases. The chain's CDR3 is CASSQGEGPGVFF. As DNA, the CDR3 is TGTGCCAGCAGCCAAGGTGAGGGGCCGGGGGTTTTCTTT.

The chain's CDR3 is CASSLVRGSPSYNEQFF. The CDR3 DNA follows: TGTGCCAGCAGCTTAGTTAGAGGCTCTCCCTCCTACAATGAGCAGTTCTTC. This sequence joins TRBV11-2 and TRBJ2-1; D is unresolved. The CDR3 is made up of 17 amino acids. CDR1 is SGHAT and CDR2 is FQNNGV in the germline V gene. Trimming removed 1 base at V and 0 bases at J, with 13 bases between. The full variable domain, rest sourced from reference TRBV11-2 and TRBJ2-1, is EAGVAQSPRYKIIEKRQSVAFWCNPISGHATLYWYQQILGQGPKLLIQFQNNGVVDDSQLPKDRFSAERLKGVDSTLKIQPAKLEDSAVYLCASSLVRGSPSYNEQFFGPGTRLTVL.

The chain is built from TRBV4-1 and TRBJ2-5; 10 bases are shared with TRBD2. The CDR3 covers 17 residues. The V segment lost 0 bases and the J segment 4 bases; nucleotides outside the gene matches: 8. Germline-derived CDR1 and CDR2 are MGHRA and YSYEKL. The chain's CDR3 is CASSQETRSGRGETQYF. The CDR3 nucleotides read TGCGCCAGCAGCCAAGAAACTCGGAGCGGGAGGGGAGAGACCCAGTACTTC.

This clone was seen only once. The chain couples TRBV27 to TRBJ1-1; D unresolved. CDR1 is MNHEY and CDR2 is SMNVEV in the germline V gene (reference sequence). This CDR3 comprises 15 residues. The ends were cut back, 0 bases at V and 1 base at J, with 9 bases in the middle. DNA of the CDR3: TGTGCCAGCAGTTTATCCAGGCGCACGAACACTGAAGCTTTCTTT. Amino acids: CASSLSRRTNTEAFF.

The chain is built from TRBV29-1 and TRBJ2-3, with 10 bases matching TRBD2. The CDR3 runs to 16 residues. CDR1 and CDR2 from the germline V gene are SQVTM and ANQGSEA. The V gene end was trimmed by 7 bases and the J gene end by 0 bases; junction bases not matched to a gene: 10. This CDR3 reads CSGGASGGQSTDTQYF. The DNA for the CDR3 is TGCAGCGGTGGGGCTAGCGGGGGCCAAAGCACAGATACGCAGTATTTT.

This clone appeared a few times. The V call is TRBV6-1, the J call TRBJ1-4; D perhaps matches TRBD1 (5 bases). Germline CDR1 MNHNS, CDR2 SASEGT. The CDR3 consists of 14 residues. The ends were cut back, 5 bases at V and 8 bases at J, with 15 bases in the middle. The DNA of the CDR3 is TGTGCCAGCAGTAGTGGGCAGGGAGGAGAAAAACTGTTTTTT. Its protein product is CASSSGQGGEKLFF.

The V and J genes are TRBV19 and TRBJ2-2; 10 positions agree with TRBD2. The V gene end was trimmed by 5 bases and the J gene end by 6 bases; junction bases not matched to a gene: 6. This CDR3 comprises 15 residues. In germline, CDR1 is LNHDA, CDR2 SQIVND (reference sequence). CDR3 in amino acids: CASSLLAGAAGELFF. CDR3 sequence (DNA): TGTGCCAGTAGTCTGCTAGCGGGGGCCGCCGGGGAGCTGTTTTTT.

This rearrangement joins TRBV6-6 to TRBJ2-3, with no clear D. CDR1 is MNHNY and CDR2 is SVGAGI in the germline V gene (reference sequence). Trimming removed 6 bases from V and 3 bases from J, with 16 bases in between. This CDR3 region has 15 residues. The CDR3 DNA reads TGTGCCAGCAGGCCGGGTTCAAGAGAGACAGATACGCAGTATTTT. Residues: CASRPGSRETDTQYF.